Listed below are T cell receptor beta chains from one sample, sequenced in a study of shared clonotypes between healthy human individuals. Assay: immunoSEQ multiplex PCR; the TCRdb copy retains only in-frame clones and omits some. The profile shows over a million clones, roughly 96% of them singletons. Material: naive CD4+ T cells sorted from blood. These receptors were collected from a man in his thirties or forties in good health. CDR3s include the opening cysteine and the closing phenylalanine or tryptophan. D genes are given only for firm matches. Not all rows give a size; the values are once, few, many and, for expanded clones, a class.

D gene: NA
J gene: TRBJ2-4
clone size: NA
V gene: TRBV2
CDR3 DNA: TGTGCCAGCGGCGTAACGGGAGATGCCAAAAACATTCAGTACTTC
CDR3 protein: CASGVTGDAKNIQYF

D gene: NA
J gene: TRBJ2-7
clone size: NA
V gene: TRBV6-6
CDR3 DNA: TGTGCCAGCAGTTGGCCGCAGGGTTACGAGCAGTACTTC
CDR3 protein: CASSWPQGYEQYF

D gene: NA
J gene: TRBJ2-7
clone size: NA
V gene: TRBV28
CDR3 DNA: TGTGCCAGCAGTCAGCCAGGGCACGAGCAGTACTTC
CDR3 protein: CASSQPGHEQYF

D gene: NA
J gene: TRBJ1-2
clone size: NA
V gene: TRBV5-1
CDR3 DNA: TGCGCCAGCAGCGACCCCCGGGAGGACTATGGCTACACCTTC
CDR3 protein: CASSDPREDYGYTF

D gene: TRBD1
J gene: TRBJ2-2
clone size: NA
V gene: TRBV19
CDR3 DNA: TGTGCCACCCGGACAGGAATAACCGGGGAGCTGTTTTTT
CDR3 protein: CATRTGITGELFF

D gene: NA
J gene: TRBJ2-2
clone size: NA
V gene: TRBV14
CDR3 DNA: TGTGCCAGCAGCCAAGATGTATTTTACGCCGGGGAGCTGTTTTTT
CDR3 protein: CASSQDVFYAGELFF

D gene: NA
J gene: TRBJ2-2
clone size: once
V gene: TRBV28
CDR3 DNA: TGTGCCAGCAGTGAGAGTGCCGGGGAGCTGTTTTTT
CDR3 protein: CASSESAGELFF

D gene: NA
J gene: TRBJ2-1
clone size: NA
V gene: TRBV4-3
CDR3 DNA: TGCGCCAGCAGCCAAGATTTCGGGGGCCTCTCCTACAATGAGCAGTTCTTC
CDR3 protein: CASSQDFGGLSYNEQFF

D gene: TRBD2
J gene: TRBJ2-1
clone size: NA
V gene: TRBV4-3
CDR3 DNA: TGCGCCAGCACCCGACTAGCGGGGTTTTACAATGAGCAGTTCTTC
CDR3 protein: CASTRLAGFYNEQFF

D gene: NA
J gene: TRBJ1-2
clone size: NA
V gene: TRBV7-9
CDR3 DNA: TGTGCCAGCAGCTTCAAGGGAGACTATGGCTACACCTTC
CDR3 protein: CASSFKGDYGYTF

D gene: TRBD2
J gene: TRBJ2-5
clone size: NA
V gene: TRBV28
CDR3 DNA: TGTGCCACCCTCCTATGGACTAGCGGGAGGTACCAAGAGACCCAGTACTTC
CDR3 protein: CATLLWTSGRYQETQYF

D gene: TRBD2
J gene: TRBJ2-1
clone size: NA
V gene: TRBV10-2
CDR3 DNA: TGCGCCAGCACCTTGCGGGGCGGCGGGGGAAATGAGCAGTTCTTC
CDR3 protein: CASTLRGGGGNEQFF

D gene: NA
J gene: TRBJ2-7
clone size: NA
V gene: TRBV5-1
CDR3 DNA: TGCGCCAGCAGCTTGGATGGCAGCGCCTACGAGCAGTACTTC
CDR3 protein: CASSLDGSAYEQYF

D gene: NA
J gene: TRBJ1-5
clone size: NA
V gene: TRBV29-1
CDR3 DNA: TGCAGCGCAGGAGAAGGGGAGCAGCCCCAGCATTTT
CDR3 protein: CSAGEGEQPQHF

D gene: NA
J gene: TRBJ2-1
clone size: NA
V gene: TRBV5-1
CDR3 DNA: TGCGCCAGCAGCCCCCGCCGGGGATGGGATGAGCAGTTCTTC
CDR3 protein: CASSPRRGWDEQFF

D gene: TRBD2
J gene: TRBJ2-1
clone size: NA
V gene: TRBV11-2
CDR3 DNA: TGTGCCAGCAGCTTCTTAGCGGGAGCTTATGAGCAGTTCTTC
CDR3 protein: CASSFLAGAYEQFF

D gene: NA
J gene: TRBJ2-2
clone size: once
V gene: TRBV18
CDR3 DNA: TGTGCCAGCTCACCAGTAAACGTCGGGGAGCTGTTTTTT
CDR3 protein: CASSPVNVGELFF

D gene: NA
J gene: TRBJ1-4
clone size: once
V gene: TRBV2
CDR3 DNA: TGTGCCAGCATCCGGGGGCCGGATGAAAAACTGTTTTTT
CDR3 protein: CASIRGPDEKLFF

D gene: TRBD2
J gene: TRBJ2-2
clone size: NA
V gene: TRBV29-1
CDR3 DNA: TGCAGCGGGGGACTAGCGGGAGGTACCGGGGAGCTGTTTTTT
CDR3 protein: CSGGLAGGTGELFF

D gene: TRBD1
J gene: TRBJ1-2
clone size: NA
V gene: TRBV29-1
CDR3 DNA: TGCAGCGTGAAGACAGGGATCTATGGCTACACCTTC
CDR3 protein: CSVKTGIYGYTF

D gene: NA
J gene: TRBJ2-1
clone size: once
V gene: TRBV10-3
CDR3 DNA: TGTGCCATCAGTGCCGTGGAGGGTCATGAGCAGTTCTTC
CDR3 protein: CAISAVEGHEQFF

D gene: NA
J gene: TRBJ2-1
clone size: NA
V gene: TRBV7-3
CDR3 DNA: TGTGCCAGCAGCTTGGATTCCGGGCTAGAGTACAATGAGCAGTTCTTC
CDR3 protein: CASSLDSGLEYNEQFF

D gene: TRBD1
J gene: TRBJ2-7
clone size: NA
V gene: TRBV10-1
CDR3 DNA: TGCGCCAGCAGCCGAGCACAGGGGCAGGAGCAGTACTTC
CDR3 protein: CASSRAQGQEQYF

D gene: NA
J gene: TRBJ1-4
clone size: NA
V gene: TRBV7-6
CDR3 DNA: TGTGCCAGCAGCTTGGGCGGGACGGCAACTAATGAAAAACTGTTTTTT
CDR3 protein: CASSLGGTATNEKLFF

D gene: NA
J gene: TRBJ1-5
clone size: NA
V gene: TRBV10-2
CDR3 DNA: TGCGCCAGCAGATCAGGGATCGACGGTGGGCAGCCCCAGCATTTT
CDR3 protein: CASRSGIDGGQPQHF

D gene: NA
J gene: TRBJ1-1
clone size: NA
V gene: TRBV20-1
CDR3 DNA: TGCAGTGCCGAAGGGTACACTGAAGCTTTCTTT
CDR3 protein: CSAEGYTEAFF

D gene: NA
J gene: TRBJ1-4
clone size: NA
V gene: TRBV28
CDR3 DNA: TGTGCCAGCAGTCCCGGGGGAAAACTGTTTTTT
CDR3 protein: CASSPGGKLFF

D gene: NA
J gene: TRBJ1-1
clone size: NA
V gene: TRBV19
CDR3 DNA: TGTGCCAGTAGTGCCTCGGGGGTATGGACTGAAGCTTTCTTT
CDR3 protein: CASSASGVWTEAFF

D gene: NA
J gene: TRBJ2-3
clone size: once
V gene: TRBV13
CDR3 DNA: TGTGCCAGCAGCCGGCAAGAGGGCCACATTACAGATACGCAGTATTTT
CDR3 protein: CASSRQEGHITDTQYF

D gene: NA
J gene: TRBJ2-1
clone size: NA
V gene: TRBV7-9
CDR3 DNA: TGTGCCAGCATCCTAGACACTACCCACAATGAGCAGTTCTTC
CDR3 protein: CASILDTTHNEQFF

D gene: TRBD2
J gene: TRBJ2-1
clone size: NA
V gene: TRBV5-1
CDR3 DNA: TGCGCCAGCAGCGCGGCGGGAGGCACCTACAATGAGCAGTTCTTC
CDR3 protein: CASSAAGGTYNEQFF

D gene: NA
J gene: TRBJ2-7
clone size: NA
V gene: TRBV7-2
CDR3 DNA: TGTGCCAGCAGCTTAAACCCGCACGAGCAGTACTTC
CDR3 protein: CASSLNPHEQYF

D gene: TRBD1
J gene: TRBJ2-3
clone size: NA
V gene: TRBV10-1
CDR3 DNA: TGCGCCAGCAGTGGGACAGGGGAAGGCACAGATACGCAGTATTTT
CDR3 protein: CASSGTGEGTDTQYF

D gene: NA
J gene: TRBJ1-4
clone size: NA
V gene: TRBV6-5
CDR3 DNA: TGTGCCAGCAGTCCGGGGGAAGAAAAACTGTTTTTT
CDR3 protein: CASSPGEEKLFF

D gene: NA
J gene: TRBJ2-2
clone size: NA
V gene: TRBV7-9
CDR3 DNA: TGTGCCAGCAGCTTAGCGGGGGGAACCCCCGGGGAGCTGTTTTTT
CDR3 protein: CASSLAGGTPGELFF

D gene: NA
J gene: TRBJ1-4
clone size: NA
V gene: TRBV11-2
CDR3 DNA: TGTGCCAGCAGCTTGAATGAGGGACTGTTTTTT
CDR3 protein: CASSLNEGLFF

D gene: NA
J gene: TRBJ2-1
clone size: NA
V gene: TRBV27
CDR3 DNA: TGTGCCAGCAGTTTACAAAGACAAAGCTATGAGCAGTTCTTC
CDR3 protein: CASSLQRQSYEQFF

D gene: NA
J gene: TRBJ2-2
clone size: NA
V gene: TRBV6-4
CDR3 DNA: TGTGCCAGCAGCCTGAATGGACTTACCCGCTCGAACACCGGGGAGCTGTTTTTT
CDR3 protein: CASSLNGLTRSNTGELFF

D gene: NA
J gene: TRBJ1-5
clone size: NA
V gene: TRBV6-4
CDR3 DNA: TGTGCCAGCAGTGAATCCCGGGTGCATAGCAATCAGCCCCAGCATTTT
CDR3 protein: CASSESRVHSNQPQHF

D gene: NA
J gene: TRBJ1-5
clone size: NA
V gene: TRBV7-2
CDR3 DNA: TGTGCCAGCTCTCCCCTGGCAGGACCGACGAAGAGTCAGCCCCAGCATTTT
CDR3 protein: CASSPLAGPTKSQPQHF

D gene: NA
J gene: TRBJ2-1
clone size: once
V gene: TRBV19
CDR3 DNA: TGTGCCAGTAGTATAGAAAGAACCGGGACGGTCTCCTACAATGAGCAGTTCTTC
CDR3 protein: CASSIERTGTVSYNEQFF

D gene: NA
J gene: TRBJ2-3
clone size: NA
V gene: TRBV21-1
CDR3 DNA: TGTGCCAGCAGCAAAGTGACCCTAGCGGGAGCAGATACGCAGTATTTT
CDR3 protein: CASSKVTLAGADTQYF

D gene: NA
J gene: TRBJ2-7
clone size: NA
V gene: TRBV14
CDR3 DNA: TGTGCCAGCAGCCAAAAATCGGGGGTTCTCAGCTCCTACGAGCAGTACTTC
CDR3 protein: CASSQKSGVLSSYEQYF

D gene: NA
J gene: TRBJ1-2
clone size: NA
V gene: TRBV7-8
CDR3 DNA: TGTGCCAGCACTTCAGGGACACTCTACACCTTC
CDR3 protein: CASTSGTLYTF

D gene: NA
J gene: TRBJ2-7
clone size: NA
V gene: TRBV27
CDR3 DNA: TGTGCCAGCAGCCCTCAGCTTATCTCCTACGAGCAGTACTTC
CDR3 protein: CASSPQLISYEQYF

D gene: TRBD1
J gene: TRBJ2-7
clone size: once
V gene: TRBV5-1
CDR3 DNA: TGCGCCAGCAGCTTGAGACAGGGGGAAACCTACGAGCAGTACTTC
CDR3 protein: CASSLRQGETYEQYF

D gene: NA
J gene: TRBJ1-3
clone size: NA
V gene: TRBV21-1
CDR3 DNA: TGTGCCAGCCGAATAACCCCCAGGCACTCTGGAAACACCATATATTTT
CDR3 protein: CASRITPRHSGNTIYF

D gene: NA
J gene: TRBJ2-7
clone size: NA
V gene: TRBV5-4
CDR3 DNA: TGTGCCAGCAGCTTGGGGGCACAGGGTTTCTCCTACGAGCAGTACTTC
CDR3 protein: CASSLGAQGFSYEQYF

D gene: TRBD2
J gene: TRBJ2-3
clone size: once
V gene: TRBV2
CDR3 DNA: TGTGCCAGCAGTCCCGAGCGGGGGATGTGGACAGATACGCAGTATTTT
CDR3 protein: CASSPERGMWTDTQYF

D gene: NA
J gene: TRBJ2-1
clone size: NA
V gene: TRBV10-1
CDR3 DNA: TGCGCCAGCAGTGGTACGAGGGTTACGTCCTACAATGAGCAGTTCTTC
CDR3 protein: CASSGTRVTSYNEQFF

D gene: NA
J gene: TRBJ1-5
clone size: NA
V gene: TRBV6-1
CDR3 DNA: TGTGCCAGCAGTGAAGCGGGATCCCTCACTGGCAATCAGCCCCAGCATTTT
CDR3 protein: CASSEAGSLTGNQPQHF

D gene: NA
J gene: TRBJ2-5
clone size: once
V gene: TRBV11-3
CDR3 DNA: TGTGCCAGCAGCCGGCAGGCGGAAGAGACCCAGTACTTC
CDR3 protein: CASSRQAEETQYF

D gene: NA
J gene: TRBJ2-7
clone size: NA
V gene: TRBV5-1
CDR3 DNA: TGCGCCAGCAGCTTGGAGGGATCCTCCTACGAGCAGTACTTC
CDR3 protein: CASSLEGSSYEQYF

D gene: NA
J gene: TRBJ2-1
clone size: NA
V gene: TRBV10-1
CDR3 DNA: TGCGCCAGCAGTGAGTCGAGTATGCCTCCAAGGTTCTTC
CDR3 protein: CASSESSMPPRFF

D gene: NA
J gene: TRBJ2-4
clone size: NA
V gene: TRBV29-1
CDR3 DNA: TGCAGCGTGGCGGGAAGACAGGGCTTTGACAAAAACATTCAGTACTTC
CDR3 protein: CSVAGRQGFDKNIQYF

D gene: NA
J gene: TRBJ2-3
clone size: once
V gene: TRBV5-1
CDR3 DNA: TGCGCCAGCAGCTCATCGACAGCTAGCACAGATACGCAGTATTTT
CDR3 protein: CASSSSTASTDTQYF

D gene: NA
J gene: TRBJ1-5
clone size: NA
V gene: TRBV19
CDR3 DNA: TGTGCCAGTAGTATAGCGACAACCGACCACAATCAGCCCCAGCATTTT
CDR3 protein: CASSIATTDHNQPQHF

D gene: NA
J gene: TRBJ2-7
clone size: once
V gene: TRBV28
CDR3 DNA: TGTGCCAGCAGTTCCCCTTCCTACTACGAGCAGTACTTC
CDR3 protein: CASSSPSYYEQYF

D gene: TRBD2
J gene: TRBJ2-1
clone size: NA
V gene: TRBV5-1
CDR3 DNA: TGCGCCAGCAGCTCCTCGGGACTAGCGCGACACAATGAGCAGTTCTTC
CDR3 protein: CASSSSGLARHNEQFF